The clone carrying this TCR beta chain occurred a few times. With V trimmed by 4 bases and J by 3 bases, 3 bases remained unmatched. There are 15 residues in the CDR3. Per germline, CDR1 SGHDN and CDR2 FVKESK. This specimen belongs to a study of memory CD4+ T cells and cytomegalovirus serostatus. The authors' processing: After removing out-of-frame reads, around 2 million distinct TCRbeta sequences remained. Some clones are missing from TCRdb's copy, which holds only in-frame ones; the method was immunoSEQ multiplex PCR. D and trimming were read from the DNA, whereas the V and J calls and clone size are those reported in that table. This sample carries about 64,000 clones, roughly 80% of them seen once, and the ten largest clones take 0.88%. The sort gate was single viable CD3+CD4+CD8-CD45RO+ cells for memory CD4+ T cells. Serostatus was set by detecting CMV pp150, pp28, p38, p52 IgG. Positive selection with CD4 microbeads enriched total CD4+ T cells.

The origin of this receptor is an adult in good health and CMV-seronegative. The source material was memory CD4+ T cells from blood. The chain is built from TRBV14 and TRBJ2-1; TRBD2 agrees at 10 bases. The CDR3 nucleotides are TGTGCCAGCAGCCTCATAGCGGGGGGCTACAATGAGCAGTTCTTC. It yields the protein CASSLIAGGYNEQFF.